These 21 T cell receptor beta chains were all obtained from the same sample, sequenced in a study of T cells in Graves' hyperthyroidism and ophthalmopathy. RNA transcripts served as the template for amplifying TCR beta CDR3 regions. First-round RT-PCR of the TCR CDR3 relied on the HTBI primer set. TCRdb re-derived calls from the multiplex PCR reads in MiXCR, one entry per CDR3 protein. The data contain around 340,000 distinct CDR3 sequences, roughly a fifth of them singletons. Sequenced sample: blood. The receptors were sampled from a woman aged 50 to 60 with Graves' hyperthyroidism.

The gene calls are TRBV30 and TRBJ1-1; 7 bases are shared with TRBD1. J gave up 5 bases and V 0 bases, and 6 bases lay outside the gene matches. The length of the CDR3 is 14 residues. Germline V lookup: CDR1 GTSNPN, CDR2 SVGIG (reference sequence). The CDR3 sequence is CAWSVGGRGTEAFF. In DNA, the CDR3 is TGTGCCTGGAGTGTAGGGGGCAGGGGGACTGAAGCTTTCTTT.

In this sample, this clonotype turned up a few times. V usage is TRBV5-1 and J usage is TRBJ2-7; D might be TRBD2 (5 bases). V lost 4 bases, J lost 7 bases, and 21 bases lay in between. Looked up from germline, CDR1 is SGHRS and CDR2 is YFSETQ. The CDR3 is 15 residues long. The CDR3 nucleotides read TGCGCCAGCAGCGTCCGGAGCGGAACCCCGGGAGAGCAGTACTTC. Its protein is CASSVRSGTPGEQYF.

This clonotype was observed a handful of times. This may stem from a read error, because a much larger clone lies one nucleotide away. V gene TRBV11-2 combines with J gene TRBJ2-5, with TRBD1 identical over 7 bases. CDR1 is SGHAT, CDR2 FQNNGV, per germline. This CDR3 region has 16 residues. The CDR3 nucleotides read TGTGCCAGCGGCTTAAGGGACAGCCTGTACCAAGAGACCCAGTACTTC. This codes for CASGLRDSLYQETQYF.

This clonotype was seen many times. The chain recombines TRBV28 with TRBJ2-6; TRBD2 matches at 7 bases. This CDR3 has 17 amino acids. CDR1 MDHEN and CDR2 SYDVKM come from the germline V gene. V was pared by 4 bases and J by 4 bases, with 10 bases of the junction left unmatched. The CDR3 DNA reads as TGTGCCAGCAGTTCCCATGCGGGAGCGAGAGGGGCCAACGTCCTGACTTTC. Amino acids: CASSSHAGARGANVLTF.

This clonotype was counted ten times or more. The chain has TRBV9 and TRBJ2-2; weak D call: TRBD2 (5 bases). V lost 2 bases and J lost 4, with 12 bases in between. The CDR3 is 15 residues long. CDR1 is SGDLS, CDR2 YYNGEE, per germline. CDR3 amino acids: CASSVEGFTTGELFF. For the CDR3, the DNA is TGTGCCAGCAGCGTTGAGGGCTTCACCACCGGGGAGCTGTTTTTT.

The V gene is TRBV14, the J gene TRBJ2-5; 11 bases are shared with TRBD1. CDR1 is SGHDN and CDR2 is FVKESK in the germline V gene. The length of the CDR3 is 16 residues. J was trimmed by 1 base and V by 4 bases; bases with no gene match: 5. The DNA for the CDR3 is TGTGCCAGCAGCCTCGGACAGGGGGCAGCCCAAGAGACCCAGTACTTC. Translation gives CASSLGQGAAQETQYF. The complete variable domain, with remaining parts taken from reference TRBV14 and TRBJ2-5, reads EAGVTQFPSHSVIEKGQTVTLRCDPISGHDNLYWYRRVMGKEIKFLLHFVKESKQDESGMPNNRFLAERTGGTYSTLKVQPAELEDSGVYFCASSLGQGAAQETQYFGPGTRLLVL.

This clonotype was observed a few times. The CDR3 does not end in the conserved phenylalanine or tryptophan, so this is likely a read error. The genes are TRBV7-9 and TRBJ2-7, with 7 bases matching TRBD1. Germline CDR1 reads SEHNR; CDR2 reads FQNEAQ (reference sequence). Unmatched junction bases numbered 7, after V lost 7 bases and J lost 1 base. The CDR3 totals 14 residues. CDR3 region: CASTRDRASYEQYL. In DNA, the CDR3 is TGTGCCAGCACCCGGGACAGAGCTTCCTACGAGCAGTACCTC.

The V call is TRBV28, the J call TRBJ2-7, with D unresolved. There are 12 residues in the CDR3. CDR1 is MDHEN and CDR2 is SYDVKM in the germline V gene. Trimming left V 6 bases short and J 5 bases short, with 11 bases between. The CDR3 sequence: CASSPKPDEQYF. The CDR3 DNA follows: TGTGCCAGCAGCCCCAAACCCGACGAGCAGTACTTC. The full variable domain, in which reference TRBV28 and TRBJ2-7 provide the parts outside the CDR3, is DVKVTQSSRYLVKRTGEKVFLECVQDMDHENMFWYRQDPGLGLRLIYFSYDVKMKEKGDIPEGYSVSREKKERFSLILESASTNQTSMYLCASSPKPDEQYFGPGTRLTVT.

At least ten counts were recorded for this clonotype. This sequence joins TRBV20-1 and TRBJ1-1; D might be TRBD1 (5 bases). The V gene's germline CDR1 is DFQATT and CDR2 SNEGSKA (reference sequence). V was trimmed by 7 bases and J by 0 bases, leaving 12 bases between them. This CDR3 is 13 amino acids long. The CDR3, as DNA: TGCAGTGGGCTTGGGGGAATGAACACTGAAGCTTTCTTT. It translates to CSGLGGMNTEAFF.

This clonotype was picked up many times. The chain carries TRBV12-3 or TRBV12-4 and TRBJ2-2; D call uncertain. The CDR3 has 14 residues. Trimming cost V 0 bases and J 4 bases, with 6 bases left between them. CDR3 bases: TGTGCCAGCAGTTTAGCAAGAGCCACCGGGGAGCTGTTTTTT. Translating gives CASSLARATGELFF.

This clonotype came up many times. The rearrangement links TRBV7-6 to TRBJ2-3, with D possibly matching TRBD1 (6 bases). CDR1 SGHVS and CDR2 FNYEAQ come from the germline V gene. The ends were cut back, 5 bases at V and 2 bases at J, with 20 bases in the middle. The length of the CDR3 is 17 residues. CDR3 coding DNA: TGTGCCAGCAGCGCAAACAGGGAAATTTCGTCCACAGATACGCAGTATTTT. Translated: CASSANREISSTDTQYF.

Many counts were recorded for this clonotype. This chain uses TRBV7-9 with TRBJ2-3; TRBD1 might be the D (5 bases). CDR3 length: 16 amino acids. Trimming removed 1 base at V and 7 bases at J, with 18 bases between. CDR1 and CDR2 (germline): SEHNR, FQNEAQ (reference sequence). The CDR3 region is CASSLEVSGSHHTQYF. CDR3 nucleotides: TGTGCCAGCAGCTTAGAAGTCTCAGGGTCTCATCATACGCAGTATTTT.

This clonotype was detected only a few times. The chain employs TRBV4-2 and TRBJ1-4, with D perhaps matching TRBD1 (5 bases). The CDR3 consists of 17 residues. Germline V gene data show CDR1 as LGHNA and CDR2 as YNFKEQ. The germline V and J ends were trimmed by 0 bases and 4 bases, with 15 bases remaining between them. The CDR3 DNA reads as TGTGCCAGCAGCCAAGAGGGAAGGCTGGGGGGTAATGAAAAACTGTTTTTT. Translating gives CASSQEGRLGGNEKLFF.

This clonotype showed up just a few times. The chain combines TRBV5-6 with TRBJ1-3; no firm D call. The CDR3 extends over 16 amino acids. Germline V gene sequence: CDR1 SGHDT, CDR2 YYEEEE. V gave up 2 bases and J gave up 0 bases, with 12 bases separating them. The CDR3 region has the DNA TGTGCCAGCAGCTTTAGGCCGCCGGGCTCTGGAAACACCATATATTTT. This codes for CASSFRPPGSGNTIYF.

The table lists this clonotype with many counts. The chain combines TRBV13 with TRBJ2-3, with TRBD2 identical over 7 bases. V lost 0 bases to trimming and J lost 8 bases; unmatched junction nucleotides: 11. The CDR3 sequence is 16 residues long. Germline lookup yields CDR1 PRHDT and CDR2 FYEKMQ (reference sequence). CDR3 amino acids: CASSLGTGGPSGTQYF. The CDR3 nucleotides read TGTGCCAGCAGCTTAGGCACGGGAGGTCCCTCCGGTACGCAGTATTTT.

This clonotype has more than one count but fewer than ten. V is TRBV20-1 and J is TRBJ1-3; D is uncertain. The CDR3 runs to 12 residues. V was clipped by 3 bases and J by 3 bases, with 6 bases between them. Germline V gene lookup returns CDR1 DFQATT and CDR2 SNEGSKA (reference sequence). CDR3 sequence (DNA): TGCAGTGCTAGTCTTTATGGAAACACCATATATTTT. Its protein product is CSASLYGNTIYF.

This clonotype was seen a few times. This chain joins TRBV5-4 and TRBJ2-7; no clear D. V gave up 0 bases and J gave up 4 bases, with 8 bases separating them. The CDR3 runs to 13 residues. Germline V gene data show CDR1 as SGHNT and CDR2 as YYREEE (reference sequence). CDR3 coding DNA: TGTGCCAGCAGCTTGGGGGCCCAATACGAGCAGTACTTC. It is translated as CASSLGAQYEQYF.

V usage is TRBV6-1 and J usage is TRBJ2-3; 9 positions agree with TRBD2. The junction had 8 bases not matched to a gene; V was cut back by 1 base and J by 6 bases. The CDR3 sequence is 16 residues long. Germline values: CDR1 MNHNS, CDR2 SASEGT. CDR3 DNA: TGTGCCAGCAGTGAAGGGTGGCGGGGGGGCCGGGATACGCAGTATTTT. It encodes CASSEGWRGGRDTQYF.

This clonotype has only a few counts. In DNA, the CDR3 is TGTGCCAGCAGCGTATTGGGGGAGGGTGGAGAGCAGTACTTC. It encodes CASSVLGEGGEQYF. The V call is TRBV9, the J call TRBJ2-7; TRBD2 agrees at 7 bases. Losses at the gene ends were 1 base for V and 7 bases for J; bases not matched to a gene: 8. This CDR3 comprises 14 residues. Germline V gene lookup returns CDR1 SGDLS and CDR2 YYNGEE.

This clonotype was recorded at least ten times. The chain combines TRBV24-1 with TRBJ2-1, with 10 positions matching TRBD1. V lost 7 bases to trimming and J lost 5 bases; unmatched junction nucleotides: 7. Germline V gives CDR1 KGHDR, CDR2 SFDVKD. The CDR3 totals 15 residues. Here the CDR3 reads CATRGPGQGNNEQFF. The CDR3 region has the DNA TGTGCCACCAGGGGGCCGGGACAGGGGAACAATGAGCAGTTCTTC.

This clonotype has at least ten counts. The rearrangement uses TRBV6-1 and TRBJ1-4; D possibly corresponds to TRBD1 (6 bases). CDR1 is MNHNS, CDR2 SASEGT, per germline. The V gene lost 0 bases and the J gene lost 6 bases, with 11 bases spanning the gap. This CDR3 is built from 15 residues. CDR3 loop: CASSEAGGRYEKLFF. For the CDR3, the DNA is TGTGCCAGCAGTGAAGCTGGGGGGCGGTATGAAAAACTGTTTTTT.